This T cell receptor (beta chain) was sequenced during a study of identical twins. The study's findings and limits: In zero-insertion analyses, partial confounding could arise from invariant MAIT and iNKT cells. Fewer insertions were carried by abundant cord blood beta clonotypes, but none was seen in memory repertoires.

Germline assignment: CDR1 MGHDK and CDR2 SYGVNS. V lost 7 bases to trimming and J lost 3 bases, with 10 bases between them. This CDR3 region has 12 residues. Concerning this clonotype: Antigen unknown.

Each cDNA held unique molecular identifiers, and template switching gave it a universal primer site. TCRdb passed the 5' RACE reads through MiXCR, listing each CDR3 protein once. This repertoire shows roughly 240,000 distinct CDR3 sequences, 7.5% found once; its top ten account for 5.4%. The data were also submitted as part of a second study, on yellow fever vaccine responses in identical twins. As that report states: Twins reportedly mounted vaccine T cell responses that seemed partly convergent, partly personalized.

The material sequenced was CD8+ T cells sorted from blood. V usage is TRBV25-1 and J usage is TRBJ2-7; no clear D. This receptor was obtained from a woman under 30 in good health. The CDR3 DNA reads TGTGCCAGCATGGGTCGGTACTACGAGCAGTACTTC. The encoded protein is CASMGRYYEQYF.